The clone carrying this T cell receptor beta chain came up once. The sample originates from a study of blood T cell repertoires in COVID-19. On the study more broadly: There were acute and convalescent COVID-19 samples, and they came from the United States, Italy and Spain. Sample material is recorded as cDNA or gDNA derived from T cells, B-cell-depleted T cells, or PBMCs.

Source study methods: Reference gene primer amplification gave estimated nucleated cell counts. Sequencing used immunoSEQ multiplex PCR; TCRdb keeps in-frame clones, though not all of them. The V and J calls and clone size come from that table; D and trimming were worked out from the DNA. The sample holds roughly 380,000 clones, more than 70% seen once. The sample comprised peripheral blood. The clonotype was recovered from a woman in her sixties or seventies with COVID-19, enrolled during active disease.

CDR3 nucleotide sequence: TGCGCCAGCGACAGGGGGGCGTTTGGTTCGGGTGAGCAGTTCTTC. Its translation is CASDRGAFGSGEQFF. The V call is TRBV5-1, the J call TRBJ2-1; TRBD1 matches 9 bases. Germline V lookup: CDR1 SGHRS, CDR2 YFSETQ. This CDR3 region has 15 residues. J gave up 9 bases and V 7 bases, and 14 bases lay outside the gene matches. Full variable domain (rest looked up from reference TRBV5-1 and TRBJ2-1): KAGVTQTPRYLIKTRGQQVTLSCSPISGHRSVSWYQQTPGQGLQFLFEYFSETQRNKGNFPGRFSGRQFSNSRSEMNVSTLELGDSALYLCASDRGAFGSGEQFFGPGTRLTVL.